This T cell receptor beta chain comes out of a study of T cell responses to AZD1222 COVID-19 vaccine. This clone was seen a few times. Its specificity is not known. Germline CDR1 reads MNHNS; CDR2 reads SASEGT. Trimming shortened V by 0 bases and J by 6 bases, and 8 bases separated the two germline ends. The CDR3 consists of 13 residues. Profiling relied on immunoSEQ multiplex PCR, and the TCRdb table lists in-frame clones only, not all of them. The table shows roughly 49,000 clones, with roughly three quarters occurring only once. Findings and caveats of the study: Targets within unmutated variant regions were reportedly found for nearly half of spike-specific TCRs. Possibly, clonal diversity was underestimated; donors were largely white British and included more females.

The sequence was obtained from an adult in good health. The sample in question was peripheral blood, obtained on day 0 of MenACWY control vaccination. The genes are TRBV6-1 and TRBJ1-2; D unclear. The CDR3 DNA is TGTGCCAGCAGTGAAGCAGGCGGGAATGGCTACACCTTC. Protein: CASSEAGGNGYTF.